The 7 T cell receptor beta chains in this list originate from one sample, sequenced in a study of Tregs in tolerant kidney transplant recipients. Sequencing used immunoSEQ multiplex PCR; TCRdb keeps in-frame clones, though not all of them. Altogether tens of thousands of clones are present, roughly 93% being singletons, with the ten largest covering 0.35% to 0.55%. The material sequenced was CD4+ T cells from blood, taken before the transplant. These receptor sequences come from a human donor who received a combined kidney and bone marrow transplant.

CDR3 nucleotides: TGTGCCAGCAGCCAACCTAAGGGGCGGGGCTCTGGGGCCAACGTCCTGACTTTC. Protein product: CASSQPKGRGSGANVLTF. The J gene is TRBJ2-6, the V gene TRBV14, with a tentative D call TRBD2 (6 bases). The V gene's germline CDR1 is SGHDN and CDR2 FVKESK. Between the trimmed V and J ends, which lost 2 bases and 0 bases, there was a span of 14 bases. CDR3 length: 18 amino acids.

The V call is TRBV7-8, the J call TRBJ1-2; 10 nucleotides line up with TRBD1. V lost 5 bases to trimming and J lost 4 bases; unmatched junction nucleotides: 13. Germline V CDR1 and CDR2: SGHVS, FQNEAQ. The CDR3 contains 17 residues. The CDR3 is CASSDPGQGKGSYGYTF. The CDR3, as DNA: TGTGCCAGCAGCGATCCGGGACAGGGGAAAGGAAGCTATGGCTACACCTTC.

CDR3 bases: TGTGCCAGCAGTTACTCGAAGGACAGTGAAGCTTTCTTT. Its protein is CASSYSKDSEAFF. The rearrangement uses TRBV6-5 and TRBJ1-1, with D possibly being TRBD1 (6 bases). The V end was cut by 0 bases, the J end by 7 bases, with 9 bases between. Germline values: CDR1 MNHEY, CDR2 SVGAGI. The length of the CDR3 is 13 residues.

The chain employs TRBV27 and TRBJ2-7; weak D call: TRBD1 (6 bases). The germline CDR1 and CDR2 sequences are MNHEY and SMNVEV (reference sequence). Trimming stripped 6 bases from V and 4 bases from J, with 22 bases between. The CDR3 loop spans 16 amino acids. CDR3 sequence reads: CASSEHGKGVSYEQYF. In DNA form, the CDR3 reads TGTGCCAGCAGCGAACATGGGAAGGGGGTTTCTTACGAGCAGTACTTC.

The chain uses TRBV19 and TRBJ2-5; D perhaps matches TRBD1 (7 bases). V gave up 9 bases and J gave up 5 bases, with 19 bases separating them. CDR3 size: 14 residues. CDR1 is LNHDA, CDR2 SQIVND, per germline (reference sequence). The CDR3 protein is CASEGTAGGETQYF. The CDR3 DNA follows: TGTGCCAGCGAAGGGACAGCCGGAGGGGAGACCCAGTACTTC.

The chain recombines TRBV27 with TRBJ2-2; D remains ambiguous. The CDR3 sequence is 13 residues long. CDR1 and CDR2 (germline): MNHEY, SMNVEV (reference sequence). Trimming stripped 3 bases from V and 7 bases from J, with 9 bases between. The CDR3 DNA follows: TGTGCCAGCAGTTTTTGGAGCGACGGGGAGCTGTTTTTT. This translates into CASSFWSDGELFF.

J is TRBJ2-7 and V is TRBV15; 9 nucleotides line up with TRBD2. In germline, CDR1 is LNHNV, CDR2 YYDKDF (reference sequence). Trimming took 1 base from V and 0 from J; bases not matched to a gene: 7. This CDR3 has 17 residues. DNA for the CDR3: TGTGCCACCAGCAGAGTGGCGGGAGGGTCGCGCTCCTACGAGCAGTACTTC. Encoded protein: CATSRVAGGSRSYEQYF.